These T cell receptor beta chains were read from a single sample in a study of T cell responses to AZD1222 COVID-19 vaccine. This table comes from immunoSEQ multiplex PCR, and its TCRdb copy is limited to in-frame clones, with some not included. The sample has 100,000 to 120,000 clones; approximately 88% are singletons. The specimen comprised peripheral blood, sampled on day 0 of AZD1222 vaccination. Every receptor here comes from an adult in good health. CDR3s include the opening cysteine and the closing phenylalanine or tryptophan. The D gene is left open where the match is weak. Rows may omit the clone size; those that give it use once, few, many or a size class.

v_call,j_call,clone_size,d_call,cdr3_aa,cdr3_nt
TRBV6-5,TRBJ2-5,.,.,CASSSSGQAGETQYF,TGTGCCAGCAGTTCGTCCGGACAAGCGGGCGAGACCCAGTACTTC
TRBV29-1,TRBJ1-1,.,.,CSVRTDPNTEAFF,TGCAGCGTACGGACAGATCCGAACACTGAAGCTTTCTTT
TRBV9,TRBJ2-4,.,TRBD2,CASSGGGEAKNIQYF,TGTGCCAGCAGCGGGGGAGGGGAAGCCAAAAACATTCAGTACTTC
TRBV24-1,TRBJ1-2,.,TRBD1,CATSESGTGEGGYTF,TGTGCCACCAGTGAATCCGGGACAGGGGAGGGTGGCTACACCTTC
TRBV4-1,TRBJ1-5,.,.,CASSHPAGNQPQHF,TGCGCCAGCAGCCATCCCGCGGGCAATCAGCCCCAGCATTTT
TRBV15,TRBJ2-3,.,TRBD2,CATSRGGRASDTQYF,TGTGCCACCAGCAGAGGCGGGAGGGCCTCGGATACGCAGTATTTT
TRBV18,TRBJ2-2,.,.,CASSPPTGSTGELFF,TGTGCCAGCTCACCACCTACAGGGAGCACCGGGGAGCTGTTTTTT
TRBV27,TRBJ2-3,.,TRBD2,CASSLSGKTDTQYF,TGTGCCAGCAGTTTAAGCGGGAAAACAGATACGCAGTATTTT
TRBV7-2,TRBJ2-5,.,.,CASSPPQGSFLETQYF,TGTGCCAGCAGTCCCCCCCAGGGCTCTTTTTTAGAGACCCAGTACTTC
TRBV7-9,TRBJ2-7,once,.,CASSSPGRGSSYEQYF,TGTGCCAGCAGCTCACCGGGACGGGGGAGCTCCTACGAGCAGTACTTC
TRBV6-6,TRBJ2-1,.,TRBD2,CASSLSGTSYNEQFF,TGTGCCAGCAGCCTTAGCGGGACTTCCTACAATGAGCAGTTCTTC
TRBV4-2,TRBJ1-2,.,.,CASSQVVGGRDYGYTF,TGTGCCAGCAGCCAAGTAGTCGGGGGAAGGGACTATGGCTACACCTTC
TRBV5-1,TRBJ2-2,.,.,CASKPTGNTGELFF,TGCGCCAGCAAACCTACCGGGAACACCGGGGAGCTGTTTTTT
TRBV7-2,TRBJ2-7,.,TRBD2,CASSLGLAGDLGQYF,TGTGCCAGCAGCTTAGGGCTAGCGGGAGATCTGGGGCAGTACTTC
TRBV15,TRBJ2-1,.,.,CATSRDTLYNEQFF,TGTGCCACCAGCAGGGACACACTCTACAATGAGCAGTTCTTC
TRBV2,TRBJ1-5,.,.,CASSEEGYQPQHF,TGTGCCAGCAGTGAAGAGGGATATCAGCCCCAGCATTTT
TRBV11-3,TRBJ2-1,.,TRBD1,CASSYRTGDREQFF,TGTGCCAGCAGCTACCGGACAGGGGACCGTGAGCAGTTCTTC
TRBV4-1,TRBJ2-4,.,TRBD2,CASSQATSGRVAKNIQYF,TGCGCCAGCAGCCAAGCGACTAGCGGGAGGGTGGCCAAAAACATTCAGTACTTC
TRBV10-3,TRBJ1-5,once,.,CAISPGDHQPQHF,TGTGCCATCAGCCCTGGGGACCATCAGCCCCAGCATTTT
TRBV27,TRBJ1-1,.,.,CASSYGSLNTEAFF,TGTGCCAGCAGTTACGGCAGTTTGAACACTGAAGCTTTCTTT
TRBV28,TRBJ1-2,.,.,CASSSPDALTYGYTF,TGTGCCAGCAGTTCGCCGGACGCGCTCACCTATGGCTACACCTTC
TRBV28,TRBJ1-1,.,TRBD1,CASSGQGFNTEAFF,TGTGCCAGCAGTGGACAGGGCTTTAACACTGAAGCTTTCTTT
TRBV7-6,TRBJ2-7,.,.,CASSSGHGYEQYF,TGTGCCAGCAGCTCCGGACATGGATACGAGCAGTACTTC
TRBV6-4,TRBJ2-1,.,.,CASSDRASLEQFF,TGTGCCAGCAGTGACAGGGCTAGCCTTGAGCAGTTCTTC
TRBV28,TRBJ1-2,once,.,CASSFVQRSYGYTF,TGTGCCAGCAGTTTTGTACAGAGGTCCTATGGCTACACCTTC
TRBV6-5,TRBJ2-1,.,.,CASSLEITGSETRIF,TGTGCCAGCAGTCTCGAAATCACAGGGTCGGAAACCAGAATCTTC
TRBV3-1/TRBV3-2,TRBJ1-2,once,.,CASSQAILEGYTF,TGTGCCAGCAGCCAAGCCATCTTAGAGGGCTACACCTTC
TRBV7-8,TRBJ1-1,.,.,CASSLDPRGERFGNTEAFF,TGTGCCAGCAGCTTAGACCCTCGGGGTGAGAGGTTTGGGAACACTGAAGCTTTCTTT
TRBV15,TRBJ1-3,.,.,CATSGSAGNTIYF,TGTGCCACCAGCGGCAGTGCTGGAAACACCATATATTTT
TRBV4-3,TRBJ2-1,.,.,CASSQDGGTYNEQFF,TGCGCCAGCAGCCAAGACGGCGGGACCTACAATGAGCAGTTCTTC
TRBV14,TRBJ2-7,.,TRBD2,CASSPGASGASYEQYF,TGTGCCAGCAGCCCGGGGGCTAGCGGGGCTTCCTACGAGCAGTACTTC
TRBV28,TRBJ1-1,.,.,CALGGKKAFF,TGTGCCCTTGGTGGGAAAAAGGCTTTCTTT